The 15 T cell receptor beta chains presented below share a single source sample, sequenced in a study of blood T cell repertoires in COVID-19. The table came from immunoSEQ multiplex PCR; TCRdb's copy has only in-frame clones and leaves some out. The sample includes fewer than 200,000 clones, about 87% of them seen just once. Sequenced material: peripheral blood. These receptors originate from a man aged 55-75 years with acute or convalescent COVID-19.

This clone appeared a single time. The chain employs TRBV19 and TRBJ2-7, with 10 positions matching TRBD1. V dropped 3 bases and J dropped 1; count of bases not matched to a gene: 3. Germline V gene lookup returns CDR1 LNHDA and CDR2 SQIVND (reference sequence). The CDR3 covers 15 residues. The CDR3 reads CASSIGTGVSYEQYV. DNA for the CDR3: TGTGCCAGTAGTATCGGGACAGGGGTGTCCTACGAGCAGTACGTC.

The chain is built from TRBV18 and TRBJ1-1; D is unclear. Germline V gene sequence: CDR1 KGHSH, CDR2 LQKENI. The CDR3 consists of 14 residues. V was pared by 2 bases and J by 5 bases, with 12 bases between. CDR3 nucleotide sequence: TGTGCCAGCTCACCATACAGCAAAGGAACTGAAGCTTTCTTT. It is translated as CASSPYSKGTEAFF.

V gene TRBV12-3 or TRBV12-4 combines with J gene TRBJ1-3; TRBD1 aligns across 7 bases. The CDR3 covers 13 residues. With V trimmed by 7 bases and J by 2 bases, 2 bases remained unmatched. This chain's CDR3 is CASTQGAGNTIYF. DNA for the CDR3: TGTGCCAGCACCCAGGGGGCTGGAAACACCATATATTTT.

The chain combines TRBV11-3 with TRBJ2-5, with D uncertain. V lost 5 bases, J lost 4 bases, and 14 bases lay in between. CDR1 is SGHNT, CDR2 YENEEA, per germline. This CDR3 region has 14 residues. The CDR3 sequence: CASSPSSATETQYF. CDR3 bases: TGTGCCAGCAGCCCATCCTCCGCTACAGAGACCCAGTACTTC.

The V and J genes are TRBV20-1 and TRBJ2-1; 8 nucleotides agree with TRBD2. The germline V gene has CDR1 DFQATT and CDR2 SNEGSKA (reference sequence). There are 12 residues in the CDR3. V lost 3 bases, J lost 7 bases, and 2 bases stayed unmatched. The CDR3 reads CSASRGGNEQFF. CDR3 DNA sequence: TGCAGTGCTAGTCGGGGGGGGAATGAGCAGTTCTTC.

The chain links TRBV5-6 to TRBJ1-5; TRBD1 matches at 10 bases. Trimming at V came to 3 bases and at J to 5 bases, leaving 5 bases not matched to a gene. The V gene's germline CDR1 is SGHDT and CDR2 YYEEEE. This CDR3 comprises 15 residues. This chain's CDR3 is CASSSLGTGDQPQHF. The CDR3 nucleotides read TGTGCCAGCAGCTCACTTGGGACAGGGGATCAGCCCCAGCATTTT.

This sequence joins TRBV10-2 and TRBJ2-1; no definite D call. The germline V and J ends were trimmed by 4 bases and 6 bases, with 4 bases remaining between them. This CDR3 region has 11 residues. Germline V gene lookup returns CDR1 WSHSY and CDR2 SAAADI. The CDR3 is CASSVINEQFF. The DNA of the CDR3 is TGCGCCAGCAGTGTCATCAATGAGCAGTTCTTC.

V gene TRBV24-1 combines with J gene TRBJ2-7; 10 nucleotides agree with TRBD1. CDR1 is KGHDR, CDR2 SFDVKD, per germline. This CDR3 has 15 amino acids. Trimming at V came to 5 bases and at J to 3 bases, leaving 6 bases not matched to a gene. The CDR3 nucleotides are TGTGCCACCAGTGGCGGGGGACAGGGGATCTACGAGCAGTACTTC. It translates to CATSGGGQGIYEQYF.

The V call is TRBV19, the J call TRBJ2-6; 7 nucleotides agree with TRBD1. CDR1 is LNHDA, CDR2 SQIVND, per germline (reference sequence). Losses at the gene ends were 10 bases for V and 0 bases for J; bases not matched to a gene: 0. The CDR3 is 13 amino acids. CDR3 DNA: TGTGCCACAGGGGGCTCTGGGGCCAACGTCCTGACTTTC. Translated: CATGGSGANVLTF. The whole variable domain, remainder taken from reference TRBV19 and TRBJ2-6, is DGGITQSPKYLFRKEGQNVTLSCEQNLNHDAMYWYRQDPGQGLRLIYYSQIVNDFQKGDIAEGYSVSREKKESFPLTVTSAQKNPTAFYLCATGGSGANVLTFGAGSRLTVL.

The rearrangement uses TRBV15 and TRBJ1-1; 8 nucleotides line up with TRBD1. Germline CDR1 and CDR2: LNHNV and YYDKDF (reference sequence). With V trimmed by 3 bases and J by 3 bases, 12 bases remained unmatched. The CDR3 length is 17 residues. The CDR3: CATSSASGGALDTEAFF. For the CDR3, the DNA is TGTGCCACCAGCAGCGCCTCAGGGGGCGCATTGGACACTGAAGCTTTCTTT.

This clone was seen more than once but under ten times. This chain uses TRBV10-3 with TRBJ1-5; 7 positions agree with TRBD1. The CDR3 extends over 14 amino acids. J gave up 4 bases and V 10 bases, and 10 bases lay outside the gene matches. In germline, CDR1 is ENHRY, CDR2 SYGVKD. The CDR3 DNA reads as TGTGCCACGCAACAGGGGTCCGATAATCAGCCCCAGCATTTT. Encoded protein: CATQQGSDNQPQHF.

The chain employs TRBV18 and TRBJ2-7, with a weak D call TRBD2 (6 bases). This CDR3 is 12 amino acids long. CDR1 and CDR2 from the germline V gene are KGHSH and LQKENI. Trimming took off 4 bases at V and 5 bases at J, with 9 bases between the two ends. Here the CDR3 DNA reads TGTGCCAGCTCACGCGGGACGAACGAGCAGTACTTC. It specifies CASSRGTNEQYF.

The chain links TRBV6-4 to TRBJ1-5; 7 bases fit TRBD1. Germline values: CDR1 MRHNA, CDR2 SNTAGT. The J segment lost 4 bases and the V segment lost 4 bases, leaving 7 bases of the junction unmatched. The CDR3 is 15 residues long. The CDR3 loop is CASSARTGPNQPQHF. The CDR3 bases are TGTGCCAGCAGTGCCAGGACAGGACCTAATCAGCCCCAGCATTTT.

V usage is TRBV6-5 and J usage is TRBJ2-7, with no clear D. Germline CDR1 reads MNHEY; CDR2 reads SVGAGI. V was cut by 3 bases and J by 0 bases, with 9 bases left in between. This CDR3 is built from 14 residues. This chain's CDR3 is CASSYGPSSYEQYF. CDR3 nucleotides: TGTGCCAGCAGTTATGGCCCTAGCTCCTACGAGCAGTACTTC.

In this sample, this clone turned up once. The CDR3 DNA is TGTGCCAGCTCTACAGCCGGGACAGGGGGCAACGAGCAGTACTTC. This encodes CASSTAGTGGNEQYF. The V and J genes are TRBV6-5 and TRBJ2-7, with 12 bases matching TRBD1. From germline, CDR1 is MNHEY and CDR2 SVGAGI. V lost 8 bases and J lost 5; bases outside the gene matches: 10. CDR3 length equals 15 residues.